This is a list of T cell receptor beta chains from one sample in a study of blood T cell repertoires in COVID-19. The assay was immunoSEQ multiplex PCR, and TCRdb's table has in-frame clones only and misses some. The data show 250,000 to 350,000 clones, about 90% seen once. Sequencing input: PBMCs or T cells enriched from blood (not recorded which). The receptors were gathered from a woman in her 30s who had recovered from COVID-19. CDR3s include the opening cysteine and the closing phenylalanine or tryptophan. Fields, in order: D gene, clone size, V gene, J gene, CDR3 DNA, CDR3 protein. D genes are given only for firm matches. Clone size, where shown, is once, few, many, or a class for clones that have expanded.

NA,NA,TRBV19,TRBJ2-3,TGTGCCAGTAGTATCCAGGGCACAGATACGCAGTATTTT,CASSIQGTDTQYF
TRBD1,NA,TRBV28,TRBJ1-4,TGTGCCAGCAGCCCTGGGACAGCTGAAAAACTGTTTTTT,CASSPGTAEKLFF
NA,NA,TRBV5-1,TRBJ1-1,TGCGCCAGCAGCGTTGAAGGGAGGGATACTGAAGCTTTCTTT,CASSVEGRDTEAFF
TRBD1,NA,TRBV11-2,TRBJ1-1,TGTGCCAGCAGCTTAGTTGGACAGGGAGTGAGGAAGGACACTGAAGCTTTCTTT,CASSLVGQGVRKDTEAFF
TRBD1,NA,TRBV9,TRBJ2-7,TGTGCCAGCAGCCCCTGGATGGGGACAGGCACCTACGAGCAGTACTTC,CASSPWMGTGTYEQYF
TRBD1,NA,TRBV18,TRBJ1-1,TGTGCCAGCTCACCTGACAGGGGGACTGAAGCTTTCTTT,CASSPDRGTEAFF
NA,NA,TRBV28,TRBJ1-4,TGTGCCAGCAGTTTAGGTCCCCCGGATGAAAAACTGTTTTTT,CASSLGPPDEKLFF
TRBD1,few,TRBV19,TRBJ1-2,TGTGCCAGTAGTATACCGGGACAGGGGAACTATGGCTACACCTTC,CASSIPGQGNYGYTF
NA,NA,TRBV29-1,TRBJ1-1,TGCAGCGTGGCAGGACAGAGGGAGAACACTGAAGCTTTCTTT,CSVAGQRENTEAFF
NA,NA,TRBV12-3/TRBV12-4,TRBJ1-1,TGTGCCAGCAGTTTAGTAAGGGGTACTGAAGCTTTCTTT,CASSLVRGTEAFF
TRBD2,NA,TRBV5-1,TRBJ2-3,TGCGCCAGCAGCTTGGAAGCGGGGGGTAGCACAGATACGCAGTATTTT,CASSLEAGGSTDTQYF
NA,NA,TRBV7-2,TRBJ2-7,TGTGCCAGCAGCCCAGGCGGGACTCAACCCTACGAGCAGTACTTC,CASSPGGTQPYEQYF
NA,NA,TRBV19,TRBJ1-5,TGTGCCAGTAGTTTTACACAGGAGCATCAGCCCCAGCATTTT,CASSFTQEHQPQHF
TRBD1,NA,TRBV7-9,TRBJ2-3,TGTGCCAGCAGCTTACTTACAGGGGCGGGAGATACGCAGTATTTT,CASSLLTGAGDTQYF
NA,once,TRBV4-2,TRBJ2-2,TGTGCCAGCAGCCAAGAATTAAGGCAGGGCTACACCGGGGAGCTGTTTTTT,CASSQELRQGYTGELFF
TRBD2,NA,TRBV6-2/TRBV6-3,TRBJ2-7,TGTGCCAGCAGTTACCCTAGCGGGGGGGCTAGGTCCTACGAGCAGTACTTC,CASSYPSGGARSYEQYF
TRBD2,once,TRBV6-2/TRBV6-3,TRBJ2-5,TGTGCCAGCAGTTACGGGACGGGGGGTCCCCAAGAGACCCAGTACTTC,CASSYGTGGPQETQYF
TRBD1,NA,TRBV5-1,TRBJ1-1,TGCGCCAGCAGCTTGGCGCCAGGGGGAGCTTTCTTT,CASSLAPGGAFF
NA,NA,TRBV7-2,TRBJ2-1,TGTGCCAGCAGCTTGATACTCCATGAGCAGTTCTTC,CASSLILHEQFF
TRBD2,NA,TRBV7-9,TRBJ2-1,TGTGCCAGCAGCCCGAGAGGCAGCGGGGGCTACAATGAGCAGTTCTTC,CASSPRGSGGYNEQFF
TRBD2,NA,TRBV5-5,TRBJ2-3,TGTGCCAGCAGCTTTGCGGGGGGGGAAGATACGCAGTATTTT,CASSFAGGEDTQYF
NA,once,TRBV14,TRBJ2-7,TGTGCCAGCACCAAGGGGATCGCCTCCTACGAGCAGTACTTC,CASTKGIASYEQYF
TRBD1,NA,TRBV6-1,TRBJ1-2,TGTGCCAGCAGTGAAGAGATTCCGGGACAGATAACAGGCTACACCTTC,CASSEEIPGQITGYTF
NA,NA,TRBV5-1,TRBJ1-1,TGCGCCAGCAGCTGGGACATTATGAACACTGAAGCTTTCTTT,CASSWDIMNTEAFF
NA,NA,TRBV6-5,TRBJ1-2,TGTGCCAGCAGTTACGGGGGGGCTTTCGACTATGGCTACACCTTC,CASSYGGAFDYGYTF
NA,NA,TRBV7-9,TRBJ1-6,TGTGCCAGCAGCCCCGCGGGAGGGGGGCCCCTCCACTTT,CASSPAGGGPLHF
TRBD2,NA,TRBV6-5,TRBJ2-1,TGTGCCAGCAGTCCTAGCGGGGGGACCGGGGAGCAGTTCTTC,CASSPSGGTGEQFF
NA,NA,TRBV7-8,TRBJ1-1,TGTGCCAGCAGCTTAGACGAGGGAAACACTGAAGCTTTCTTT,CASSLDEGNTEAFF
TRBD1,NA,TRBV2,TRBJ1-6,TGTGCCAGCTGCCGGGACAGGGGACCTGGCTCACCCCTCCACTTT,CASCRDRGPGSPLHF
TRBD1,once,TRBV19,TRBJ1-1,TGTGCCAGTAGTATCCCGCCACAGGGGGGGACTGAAGCTTTCTTT,CASSIPPQGGTEAFF
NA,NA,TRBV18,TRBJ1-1,TGTGCCAGCTCACCACCGATGGGAGGGAACACTGAAGCTTTCTTT,CASSPPMGGNTEAFF
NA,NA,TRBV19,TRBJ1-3,TGTGCCAGTAGTATCTCGGTGAACTCTGGAAACACCATATATTTT,CASSISVNSGNTIYF
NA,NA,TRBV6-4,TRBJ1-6,TGTGCCAGCAGTGAGGTCGCGAAAAGGGGGTATAATTCACCCCTCCACTTT,CASSEVAKRGYNSPLHF
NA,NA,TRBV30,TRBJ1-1,TGTGCCTGGAGTGCCACCCTTGAGACTGAAGCTTTCTTT,CAWSATLETEAFF
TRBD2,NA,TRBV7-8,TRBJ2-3,TGTGCCAGCAGCTTAGAACTAGCGGGGAGCACAGATACGCAGTATTTT,CASSLELAGSTDTQYF
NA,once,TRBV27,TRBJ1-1,TGTGCCAGCAGTTTTGCCGGGAACACTGAAGCTTTCTTT,CASSFAGNTEAFF
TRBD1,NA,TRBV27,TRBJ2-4,TGTGCCAGCAGGATAGGGGGCGCCAAAAACATTCAGTACTTC,CASRIGGAKNIQYF
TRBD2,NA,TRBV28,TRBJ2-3,TGTGCCAGCAGTTTATTGCAGGGCGGGGGAGGCACAGATACGCAGTATTTT,CASSLLQGGGGTDTQYF
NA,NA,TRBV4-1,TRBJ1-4,TGCGCCAGCAGCCAAGCTATATACGGAAAACTGTTTTTT,CASSQAIYGKLFF
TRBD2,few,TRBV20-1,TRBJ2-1,TGCAGTGCTAGTTCTATCGGGTCTAGCGGGGGTTTCTCCTACAATGAGCAGTTCTTC,CSASSIGSSGGFSYNEQFF